The T cell receptor (beta chain) described here comes from a study of OX40 agonist ivuxolimab in advanced cancers. In the study overall: The mean age was roughly 60 years, ranging from roughly 23 to 80, with under 90% of participants male. Antecedent anti-PD-1, anti-PD-L1 or anti-CTLA-4 therapy was permissible, with under 50% having received some. Findings and caveats of the study: CD4+ T cells averaged fewer expanded clones than CD8+ T cells.

Concerning this clone: Its target is not known.

CDR1 and CDR2 from the germline V gene are SGHDN and FVKESK. Trimming shortened V by 2 bases and J by 11 bases, and 9 bases separated the two germline ends. The CDR3 extends over 12 amino acids. The table came from immunoSEQ multiplex PCR; TCRdb's copy has only in-frame clones and leaves some out. The table records more than 85,000 clones, 70% to 90% of them present only once. A history of autoimmune disease or systemic immunosuppression excluded patients. The chain combines TRBV14 with TRBJ1-4; D is perhaps TRBD1 (5 bases). The starting material was CD4+ or CD8+ T cells sorted from blood, obtained in a trial of the OX40 agonist ivuxolimab. The clonotype originates from an adult with an advanced solid tumor such as melanoma, head and neck, liver or kidney cancer. The CDR3 DNA is TGTGCCAGCAGCCAACAGGGAGGGAAACTGTTTTTT. Encoded protein: CASSQQGGKLFF.